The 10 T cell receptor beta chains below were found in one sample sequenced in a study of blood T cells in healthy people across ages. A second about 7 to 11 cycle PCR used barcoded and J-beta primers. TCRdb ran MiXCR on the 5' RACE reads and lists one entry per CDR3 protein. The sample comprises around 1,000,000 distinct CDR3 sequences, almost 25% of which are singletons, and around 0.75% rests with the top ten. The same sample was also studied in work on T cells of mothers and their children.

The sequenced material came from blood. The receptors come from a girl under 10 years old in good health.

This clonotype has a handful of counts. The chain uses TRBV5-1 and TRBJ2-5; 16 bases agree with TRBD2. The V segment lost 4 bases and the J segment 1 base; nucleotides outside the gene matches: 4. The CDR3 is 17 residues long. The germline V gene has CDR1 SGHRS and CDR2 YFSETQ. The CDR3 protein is CASSEGLAGGSQETQYF. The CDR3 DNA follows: TGCGCCAGCAGCGAGGGACTAGCGGGGGGGTCCCAAGAGACCCAGTACTTC.

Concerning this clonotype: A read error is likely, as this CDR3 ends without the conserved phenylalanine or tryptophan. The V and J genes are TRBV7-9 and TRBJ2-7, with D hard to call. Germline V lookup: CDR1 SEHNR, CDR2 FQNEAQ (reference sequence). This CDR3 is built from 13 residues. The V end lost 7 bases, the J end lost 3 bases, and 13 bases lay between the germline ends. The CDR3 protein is CASTPSASYEQYL. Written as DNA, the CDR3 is TGTGCCAGCACCCCATCCGCTAGCTACGAGCAGTACTTG.

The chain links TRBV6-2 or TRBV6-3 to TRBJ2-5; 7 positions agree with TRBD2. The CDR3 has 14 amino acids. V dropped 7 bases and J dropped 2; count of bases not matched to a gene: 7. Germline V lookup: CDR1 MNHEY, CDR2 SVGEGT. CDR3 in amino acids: CASMGLRGQETQYF. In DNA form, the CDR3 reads TGTGCCAGCATGGGGCTGCGGGGGCAAGAGACCCAGTACTTC.

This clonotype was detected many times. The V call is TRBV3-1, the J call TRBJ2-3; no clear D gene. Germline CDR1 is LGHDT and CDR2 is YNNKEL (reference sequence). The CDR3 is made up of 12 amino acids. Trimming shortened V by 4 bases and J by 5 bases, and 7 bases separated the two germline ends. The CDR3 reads CASSRLGDTQYF. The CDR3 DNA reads TGTGCCAGCAGCCGTCTGGGAGATACGCAGTATTTT.

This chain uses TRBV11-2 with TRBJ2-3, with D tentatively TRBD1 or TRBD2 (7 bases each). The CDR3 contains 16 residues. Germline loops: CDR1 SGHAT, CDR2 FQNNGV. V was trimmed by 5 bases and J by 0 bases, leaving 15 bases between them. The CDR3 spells CASSPQGGYSTDTQYF. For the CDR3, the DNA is TGTGCCAGCAGCCCTCAGGGGGGGTATAGCACAGATACGCAGTATTTT.

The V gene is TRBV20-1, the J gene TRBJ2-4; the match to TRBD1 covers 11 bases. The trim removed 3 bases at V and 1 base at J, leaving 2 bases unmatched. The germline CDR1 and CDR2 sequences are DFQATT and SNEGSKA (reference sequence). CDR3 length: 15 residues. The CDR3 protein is CSASWDRGAKNIQYF. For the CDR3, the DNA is TGCAGTGCTAGCTGGGACAGGGGGGCCAAAAACATTCAGTACTTC.

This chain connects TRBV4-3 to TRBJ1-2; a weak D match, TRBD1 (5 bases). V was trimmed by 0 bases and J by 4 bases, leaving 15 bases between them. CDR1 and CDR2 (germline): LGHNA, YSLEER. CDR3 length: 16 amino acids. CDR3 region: CASSQDRAGRAYGYTF. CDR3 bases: TGCGCCAGCAGCCAAGATAGGGCAGGGAGAGCCTATGGCTACACCTTC.

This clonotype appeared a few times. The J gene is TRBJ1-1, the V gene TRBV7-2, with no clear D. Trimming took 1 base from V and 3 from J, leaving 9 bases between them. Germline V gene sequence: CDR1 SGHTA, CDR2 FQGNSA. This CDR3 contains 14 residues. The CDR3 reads CASSLVGSDTEAFF. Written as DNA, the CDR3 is TGTGCCAGCAGCTTAGTGGGGTCGGACACTGAAGCTTTCTTT. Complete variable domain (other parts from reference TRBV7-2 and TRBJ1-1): GAGVSQSPSNKVTEKGKDVELRCDPISGHTALYWYRQSLGQGLEFLIYFQGNSAPDKSGLPSDRFSAERTGGSVSTLTIQRTQQEDSAVYLCASSLVGSDTEAFFGQGTRLTVV.

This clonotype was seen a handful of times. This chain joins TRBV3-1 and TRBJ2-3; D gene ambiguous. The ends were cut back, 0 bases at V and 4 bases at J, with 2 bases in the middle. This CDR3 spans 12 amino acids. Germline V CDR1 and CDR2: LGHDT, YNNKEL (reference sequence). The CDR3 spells CASSQEADTQYF. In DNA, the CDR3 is TGTGCCAGCAGCCAAGAGGCAGATACGCAGTATTTT.

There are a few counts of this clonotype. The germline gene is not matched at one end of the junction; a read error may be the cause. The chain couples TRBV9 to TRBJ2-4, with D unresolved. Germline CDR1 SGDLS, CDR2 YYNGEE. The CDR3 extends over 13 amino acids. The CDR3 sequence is CASSGEAKNIRYF. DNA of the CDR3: TGTGCCAGCAGCGGGGAAGCCAAAAACATTCGGTACTTC.